The 24 T cell receptor beta chains below were found in one sample sequenced in a study of OX40 agonist ivuxolimab in advanced cancers. Clones were sequenced by immunoSEQ multiplex PCR, and TCRdb holds only the in-frame ones, with some missing. The sample consists of 55,000 to 90,000 clones, around 88% of them appearing once. Sample: CD4+ or CD8+ T cells sorted from blood, taken in a trial of the OX40 agonist ivuxolimab. The receptor source for this set is an adult with an advanced solid tumor such as melanoma, head and neck, liver or kidney cancer.

V and J are TRBV7-9 and TRBJ2-3; weak D call: TRBD1 (6 bases). Germline-derived CDR1 and CDR2 are SEHNR and FQNEAQ (reference sequence). The V gene lost 2 bases and the J gene lost 7 bases, with 13 bases spanning the gap. This CDR3 region has 14 residues. The CDR3 DNA is TGTGCCAGCAGCTTACGTAGGGGGATGTATACGCAGTATTTT. Encoded protein: CASSLRRGMYTQYF. The whole variable domain, filled in from reference TRBV7-9 and TRBJ2-3, reads DTGVSQNPRHKITKRGQNVTFRCDPISEHNRLYWYRQTLGQGPEFLTYFQNEAQLEKSRLLSDRFSAERPKGSFSTLEIQRTEQGDSAMYLCASSLRRGMYTQYFGPGTRLTVL.

This clone was seen a single time. The chain has TRBV7-2 and TRBJ2-1, with TRBD2 as a possible D gene (6 bases). The CDR3 has 15 amino acids. Germline V gene data show CDR1 as SGHTA and CDR2 as FQGNSA. Trimming pared 1 base from V and 1 base from J, leaving 8 bases between. CDR3 DNA sequence: TGTGCCAGCAGCTTAGAGGAGGGTTCCTACAATGAGCAGTTCTTC. Translated, it gives CASSLEEGSYNEQFF. The variable domain in full, completed from reference TRBV7-2 and TRBJ2-1, reads GAGVSQSPSNKVTEKGKDVELRCDPISGHTALYWYRQSLGQGLEFLIYFQGNSAPDKSGLPSDRFSAERTGGSVSTLTIQRTQQEDSAVYLCASSLEEGSYNEQFFGPGTRLTVL.

This clone was recorded once. V usage is TRBV9 and J usage is TRBJ2-7; 10 bases match TRBD2. V shed 3 bases, J shed 2 bases, and the junction held 5 bases outside the gene matches. Germline V gives CDR1 SGDLS, CDR2 YYNGEE. This CDR3 contains 15 residues. The CDR3 bases are TGTGCCAGCAGCGACACTAGCGGGGCCACCTACGAGCAGTACTTC. Protein: CASSDTSGATYEQYF.

To note about this clone: Other DNA sequences in this sample translate to the same CDR3. The chain has TRBV9 and TRBJ2-3; 8 positions agree with TRBD1. The germline gives CDR1 SGDLS, CDR2 YYNGEE. CDR3 length equals 17 residues. Trimming removed 3 bases from V and 5 bases from J; junction bases left unmatched: 14. For the CDR3, the DNA is TGTGCCAGCAGCGCCGGGGGAGGACAGGGAGCTTTAGATACGCAGTATTTT. It codes for CASSAGGGQGALDTQYF.

J is TRBJ1-6 and V is TRBV19; D gene ambiguous. This CDR3 spans 13 amino acids. V lost 10 bases and J 3 bases, leaving 10 bases between the germline ends. Germline CDR1 reads LNHDA; CDR2 reads SQIVND (reference sequence). CDR3 nucleotide sequence: TGTGCCACCACGAGGGACTATAATTCACCCCTCCACTTT. Translated: CATTRDYNSPLHF.

V gene TRBV2 combines with J gene TRBJ2-5, with 9 bases aligning to TRBD2. V gave up 6 bases and J gave up 3 bases; unmatched junction bases: 5. CDR1 is SNHLY and CDR2 is FYNNEI in the germline V gene. The length of the CDR3 is 14 residues. The CDR3 reads CASRKASGEETQYF. The CDR3 nucleotides read TGTGCCAGCAGGAAGGCTAGCGGGGAAGAGACCCAGTACTTC.

The chain has TRBV6-5 and TRBJ1-1; TRBD1 might be the D (6 bases). Germline V gene sequence: CDR1 MNHEY, CDR2 SVGAGI. The ends were cut back, 9 bases at V and 8 bases at J, with 19 bases in the middle. The CDR3 length is 13 residues. CDR3 nucleotides: TGTGCCAGTAAGGCCAGGGGCCGCCGGGAAGCTTTCTTT. Protein sequence: CASKARGRREAFF.

V gene TRBV7-9 combines with J gene TRBJ1-1, with unresolved D. The CDR3 loop spans 14 amino acids. Germline-derived CDR1 and CDR2 are SEHNR and FQNEAQ (reference sequence). V dropped 1 base and J dropped 4 bases, with 10 bases sitting between them. The CDR3 DNA reads TGTGCCAGCAGCTTAGGGGCGGGGAGCACTGAAGCTTTCTTT. Amino acids: CASSLGAGSTEAFF.

The CDR3 DNA follows: TGTGCCAGCACATCTTGGACAGATACGCAGTATTTT. It is translated as CASTSWTDTQYF. The chain recombines TRBV6-5 with TRBJ2-3; no reliable D call. The germline gives CDR1 MNHEY, CDR2 SVGAGI. The CDR3 runs to 12 residues. Trimming shortened V by 7 bases and J by 3 bases, and 8 bases separated the two germline ends.

This clone was recorded once. V is TRBV28 and J is TRBJ1-5, with D unresolved. CDR1 MDHEN and CDR2 SYDVKM come from the germline V gene. Trimming pared 4 bases from V and 6 bases from J, leaving 13 bases between. This CDR3 spans 14 amino acids. The DNA of the CDR3 is TGTGCCAGCAGTTCCCCGGGGAGGGTTCAGCCCCAGCATTTT. Amino acids: CASSSPGRVQPQHF.

The chain joins TRBV5-1 to TRBJ1-5; possible D gene TRBD1, 5 bases. The germline V gene encodes CDR1 SGHRS and CDR2 YFSETQ. The V end was cut by 0 bases, the J end by 5 bases, with 9 bases between. The CDR3 runs 14 residues. The CDR3 protein is CASSLGLGDQPQHF. In DNA form, the CDR3 reads TGCGCCAGCAGCTTGGGTCTGGGGGATCAGCCCCAGCATTTT.

V is TRBV7-9 and J is TRBJ2-4; D perhaps matches TRBD1 (7 bases). Trimming took off 5 bases at V and 6 bases at J, with 14 bases between the two ends. The length of the CDR3 is 14 residues. Germline CDR1 is SEHNR and CDR2 is FQNEAQ (reference sequence). The CDR3 sequence: CASSPQGRGNIQYF. CDR3 nucleotide sequence: TGTGCCAGCAGCCCACAGGGGCGGGGAAACATTCAGTACTTC. Together with reference TRBV7-9 and TRBJ2-4, the CDR3 gives the full variable domain: DTGVSQNPRHKITKRGQNVTFRCDPISEHNRLYWYRQTLGQGPEFLTYFQNEAQLEKSRLLSDRFSAERPKGSFSTLEIQRTEQGDSAMYLCASSPQGRGNIQYFGAGTRLSVL.

The chain carries TRBV19 and TRBJ2-7, with D maybe TRBD1 (5 bases). The germline gives CDR1 LNHDA, CDR2 SQIVND (reference sequence). The V and J ends lost 5 bases and 0 bases respectively, with 17 bases between them. The CDR3 covers 16 residues. CDR3 in DNA: TGTGCCAGTAGTCACCAGGGCGGCCCGAGCTCCTACGAGCAGTACTTC. It translates to CASSHQGGPSSYEQYF.

This chain connects TRBV5-6 to TRBJ2-3, with unresolved D. V was cut by 8 bases and J by 2 bases, with 12 bases left in between. Germline assignment: CDR1 SGHDT and CDR2 YYEEEE. This CDR3 is built from 13 residues. DNA of the CDR3: TGTGCCAGTGAGACGGTAAACACAGATACGCAGTATTTT. It yields the protein CASETVNTDTQYF.

This chain uses TRBV28 with TRBJ2-5; tentatively, D is TRBD1 or TRBD2 (6 bases each). The V end lost 6 bases, the J end lost 4 bases, and 12 bases lay between the germline ends. The CDR3 loop spans 13 amino acids. Germline CDR1 MDHEN, CDR2 SYDVKM. The CDR3 is CASRPGGGETQYF. As DNA, the CDR3 is TGTGCCAGCAGACCAGGAGGGGGAGAGACCCAGTACTTC.

The V gene is TRBV7-8, the J gene TRBJ2-7; D is possibly TRBD2 (5 bases). The germline V and J ends were trimmed by 4 bases and 1 base, with 14 bases remaining between them. Germline V gene sequence: CDR1 SGHVS, CDR2 FQNEAQ. The CDR3 consists of 15 residues. The DNA of the CDR3 is TGTGCCAGCAGCTCTAGCATAGAGGGATCCTACGAGCAGTACTTC. As protein: CASSSSIEGSYEQYF. Using reference TRBV7-8 and TRBJ2-7 for the parts outside the CDR3, the full variable domain is GAGVSQSPRYKVAKRGQDVALRCDPISGHVSLFWYQQALGQGPEFLTYFQNEAQLDKSGLPSDRFFAERPEGSVSTLKIQRTQQEDSAVYLCASSSSIEGSYEQYFGPGTRLTVT.

The chain links TRBV5-1 to TRBJ2-1; 13 positions match TRBD2. CDR1 is SGHRS, CDR2 YFSETQ, per germline. The CDR3 is 16 amino acids. V was pared by 4 bases and J by 5 bases, with 6 bases of the junction left unmatched. The CDR3 DNA sequence: TGCGCCAGCAGCATACCCGGGACTAGCGGGAACAATGAGCAGTTCTTC. It specifies CASSIPGTSGNNEQFF.

The chain has TRBV7-3 and TRBJ2-5; 13 nucleotides agree with TRBD2. This CDR3 comprises 20 residues. Germline V lookup: CDR1 SGHTA, CDR2 FQGTGA. Trimming at V came to 5 bases and at J to 0 bases, leaving 15 bases not matched to a gene. CDR3 sequence reads: CASSPSGWGLAGQYQETQYF. CDR3 nucleotides: TGTGCCAGCAGCCCAAGCGGGTGGGGACTAGCGGGGCAGTACCAAGAGACCCAGTACTTC.

V is TRBV2 and J is TRBJ2-5, with unresolved D. The CDR3 sequence is 12 residues long. Germline loops: CDR1 SNHLY, CDR2 FYNNEI. Trimming removed 7 bases at V and 5 bases at J, with 11 bases between. The CDR3 loop reads CASNGEGETQYF. As DNA, the CDR3 is TGTGCCAGCAATGGGGAAGGGGAGACCCAGTACTTC.

The J gene is TRBJ2-5, the V gene TRBV7-9, with D possibly TRBD1 on 6 matching bases. V lost 3 bases and J 4 bases, leaving 12 bases between the germline ends. The germline V gene has CDR1 SEHNR and CDR2 FQNEAQ (reference sequence). The CDR3 loop spans 14 amino acids. This chain's CDR3 is CASSFDTGTETQYF. The CDR3 nucleotides are TGTGCCAGCAGCTTCGACACAGGGACAGAGACCCAGTACTTC.

The chain recombines TRBV4-1 with TRBJ1-4; no clear D gene. CDR3 length equals 14 residues. V lost 2 bases and J lost 8, with 12 bases in between. CDR1 is MGHRA, CDR2 YSYEKL, per germline. The CDR3 loop reads CASSQSRIREKLFF. The CDR3 coding sequence is TGCGCCAGCAGCCAATCGAGAATCCGAGAAAAACTGTTTTTT.

The chain links TRBV28 to TRBJ2-5, with D possibly being TRBD1 or TRBD2 (5 bases each). This CDR3 comprises 13 residues. V was shortened by 6 bases and J by 3 bases, with 11 bases between the two germline ends. Germline V CDR1 and CDR2: MDHEN, SYDVKM. CDR3 DNA: TGTGCCAGCAGGACGGGACGGGAAGAGACCCAGTACTTC. Protein sequence: CASRTGREETQYF.

The chain has TRBV5-1 and TRBJ2-1, with 9 bases lining up with TRBD2. CDR1 and CDR2 (germline): SGHRS, YFSETQ. Trimming removed 0 bases from V and 6 bases from J; junction bases left unmatched: 4. There are 15 residues in the CDR3. CDR3 sequence reads: CASSLELAGPNEQFF. In DNA, the CDR3 is TGCGCCAGCAGCTTGGAGCTAGCGGGGCCCAATGAGCAGTTCTTC.

V gene TRBV11-2 combines with J gene TRBJ2-7; D is perhaps TRBD1 or TRBD2 (5 bases each). V was shortened by 6 bases and J by 9 bases, with 12 bases between the two germline ends. The germline gives CDR1 SGHAT, CDR2 FQNNGV. The CDR3 totals 11 residues. In nucleotides, the CDR3 is TGTGCCAGCAGAGAGGGGCCGCGGCAGTACTTC. It specifies CASREGPRQYF. The entire variable domain, with the rest obtained from reference TRBV11-2 and TRBJ2-7, is as follows: EAGVAQSPRYKIIEKRQSVAFWCNPISGHATLYWYQQILGQGPKLLIQFQNNGVVDDSQLPKDRFSAERLKGVDSTLKIQPAKLEDSAVYLCASREGPRQYFGPGTRLTVT.